The 10 T cell receptor beta chains presented below share a single source sample, sequenced in a study of neurological immune-mediated disorders. TCRdb itself ran the 5' RACE reads through MiXCR, one entry per CDR3 protein. The sample records around 46,000 distinct CDR3 sequences, about 25% being singletons. Input material: PBMCs. Source of these receptors: a woman aged 65 to 85 in good health.

The chain combines TRBV5-1 with TRBJ2-7; D possibly corresponds to TRBD1 (7 bases). V was trimmed by 3 bases and J by 3 bases, leaving 13 bases between them. The CDR3 loop spans 14 amino acids. CDR1 is SGHRS and CDR2 is YFSETQ in the germline V gene. The CDR3 here is CASSSQGGVYEQYF. The CDR3 DNA is TGCGCCAGCAGCTCCCAGGGGGGTGTCTACGAGCAGTACTTC. Filled out from reference TRBV5-1 and TRBJ2-7, the complete variable domain reads KAGVTQTPRYLIKTRGQQVTLSCSPISGHRSVSWYQQTPGQGLQFLFEYFSETQRNKGNFPGRFSGRQFSNSRSEMNVSTLELGDSALYLCASSSQGGVYEQYFGPGTRLTVT.

The chain employs TRBV6-5 and TRBJ2-3; TRBD2 agrees at 8 bases. The CDR3 is 16 amino acids. CDR1 MNHEY and CDR2 SVGAGI come from the germline V gene. J was trimmed by 2 bases and V by 9 bases; bases with no gene match: 13. Here the CDR3 reads CARRLRRLATTDTQYF. In nucleotides, the CDR3 is TGTGCCAGGAGACTAAGACGACTAGCGACCACAGATACGCAGTATTTT.

This clonotype came up many times. The chain has TRBV2 and TRBJ1-5; D gene unclear. CDR3 length: 11 residues. Germline V gives CDR1 SNHLY, CDR2 FYNNEI. Trimming took 6 bases from V and 4 from J, leaving 4 bases between them. The CDR3 nucleotides read TGTGCCAGCAGGGAAAATCAGCCCCAGCATTTT. Protein: CASRENQPQHF.

The table lists this clonotype with many counts. The rearrangement links TRBV20-1 to TRBJ2-2; the match to TRBD1 covers 9 bases. Per germline, CDR1 DFQATT and CDR2 SNEGSKA (reference sequence). This CDR3 spans 14 amino acids. The J segment lost 6 bases and the V segment lost 3 bases, leaving 5 bases of the junction unmatched. The CDR3 bases are TGCAGTGCTAGCAGACAGGGGGGGGCCGGGGAGCTGTTTTTT. It is translated as CSASRQGGAGELFF.

The chain uses TRBV12-3 or TRBV12-4 and TRBJ1-6, with 9 bases aligning to TRBD1. Trimming cost V 7 bases and J 2 bases; bases outside gene matches: 3. The CDR3 has 15 amino acids. The CDR3 loop is CASTWTGAYNSPLHF. The CDR3 region has the DNA TGTGCCAGCACCTGGACAGGGGCCTATAATTCACCCCTCCACTTT.

This clonotype was picked up many times. This chain uses TRBV20-1 with TRBJ1-1; no firm D call. Germline lookup yields CDR1 DFQATT and CDR2 SNEGSKA (reference sequence). V was cut by 5 bases and J by 8 bases, with 12 bases left in between. The CDR3 extends over 11 amino acids. The CDR3 region is CSAATVAEAFF. The CDR3, as DNA: TGCAGTGCTGCTACAGTAGCAGAAGCTTTCTTT.

This clonotype was recorded at least ten times. The chain has TRBV29-1 and TRBJ2-1; TRBD2 is a possible D gene (6 bases). The CDR3 extends over 12 amino acids. With 5 bases removed from V and 5 bases from J, the gap between germline ends came to 10 bases. Germline-derived CDR1 and CDR2 are SQVTM and ANQGSEA. The CDR3 nucleotides are TGCAGCGTTCCGGGACTCAACAATGAGCAGTTCTTC. Amino acids: CSVPGLNNEQFF.

To note about this clonotype: One end of the junction fails to match germline, which may point to a read error. The chain employs TRBV28 and TRBJ2-6, with D maybe TRBD2 (7 bases). This CDR3 has 16 amino acids. Germline values: CDR1 MDHEN, CDR2 SYDVKM. The CDR3 loop reads CAISGAGAEGSNVLTF. CDR3 DNA: TGTGCCATCAGTGGCGCGGGGGCGGAAGGGTCCAACGTCCTGACTTTC.

The table lists this clonotype with many counts. The CDR3 nucleotides read TGTGCCAACCGGGACGGAAACACCGGGGAGCTGTTTTTT. Translating gives CANRDGNTGELFF. The V gene is TRBV28, the J gene TRBJ2-2; either TRBD1 or TRBD2 may fit D (5 bases each). V was shortened by 10 bases and J by 2 bases, with 11 bases between the two germline ends. The CDR3 runs 13 residues. CDR1 is MDHEN and CDR2 is SYDVKM in the germline V gene.

In this sample, this clonotype turned up many times. The gene calls are TRBV7-9 and TRBJ1-2; D call uncertain. The germline gives CDR1 SEHNR, CDR2 FQNEAQ (reference sequence). Between the trimmed V and J ends, which lost 2 bases and 3 bases, there was a span of 10 bases. The CDR3 length is 14 residues. Here the CDR3 DNA reads TGTGCCAGCAGCTTACAGCGAGCTTACTATGGCTACACCTTC. Translation: CASSLQRAYYGYTF.